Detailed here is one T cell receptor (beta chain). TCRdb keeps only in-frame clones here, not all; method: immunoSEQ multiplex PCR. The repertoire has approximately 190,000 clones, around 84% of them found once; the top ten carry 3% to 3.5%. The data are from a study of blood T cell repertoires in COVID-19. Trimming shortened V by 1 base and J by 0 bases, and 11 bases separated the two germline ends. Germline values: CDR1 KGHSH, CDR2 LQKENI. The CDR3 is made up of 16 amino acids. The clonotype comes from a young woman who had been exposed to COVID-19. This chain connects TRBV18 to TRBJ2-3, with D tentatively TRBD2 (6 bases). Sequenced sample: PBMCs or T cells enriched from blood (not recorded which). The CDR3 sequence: CASSPRISGSTDTQYF. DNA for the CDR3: TGTGCCAGCTCACCACGGATTAGCGGTAGCACAGATACGCAGTATTTT.